The clone carrying this T cell receptor beta chain was recorded many times. Its specificity is unknown. From the PCR reads, TCRdb re-called clones with MiXCR. In the table there are 40,000 to 45,000 clones, roughly a sixth of which are singletons. From germline, CDR1 is MGHRA and CDR2 YSYEKL. The CDR3 runs to 15 residues. V was pared by 1 base and J by 1 base, with 3 bases of the junction left unmatched. These data are taken from a study of metastatic and nonmetastatic thyroid tumors. Background on the study: Repertoires of blood and of tissue (tumor or nodule) from malignant and benign thyroid patients were compared.

Study observations and caveats: In both blood and tumor samples, TCR beta diversity was reported significantly higher for malignant than benign nodules.

Each patient came to thyroid surgery without any prior treatment (of any kind). The sequence came from a female donor with papillary thyroid cancer or a benign thyroid nodule (not recorded which). Some clones in this sample may be carry-over from other donors' samples. Specimen: blood. The genes are TRBV4-1 and TRBJ2-7; 8 bases align to TRBD2. In DNA form, the CDR3 reads TGCGCCAGCAGCCAAGGAGCGGGAGCATCCTACGAGCAGTACTTC. Translated: CASSQGAGASYEQYF.